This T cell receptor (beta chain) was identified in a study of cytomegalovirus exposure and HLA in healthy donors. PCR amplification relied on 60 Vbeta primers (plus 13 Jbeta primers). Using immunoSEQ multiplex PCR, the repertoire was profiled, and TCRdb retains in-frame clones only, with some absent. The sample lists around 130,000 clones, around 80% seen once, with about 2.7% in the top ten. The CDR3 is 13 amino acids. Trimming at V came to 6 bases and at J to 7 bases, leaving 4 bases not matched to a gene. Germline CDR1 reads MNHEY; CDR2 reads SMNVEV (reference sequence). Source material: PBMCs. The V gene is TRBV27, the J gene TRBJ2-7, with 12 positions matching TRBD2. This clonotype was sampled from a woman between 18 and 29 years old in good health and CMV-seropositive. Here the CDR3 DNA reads TGTGCCAGCAGCCTAGCGGGGGGGCTAGAGCAGTACTTC. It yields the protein CASSLAGGLEQYF.